This T cell receptor beta chain stems from a study of cytomegalovirus exposure and HLA in healthy donors. PCR primers comprised 60 Vbeta and 13 Jbeta primers. Generated by immunoSEQ multiplex PCR, the TCRdb table keeps only in-frame clones and is missing some. The data contain tens of thousands of clones, roughly 73% of them seen just once; the ten biggest clones take up less than 5.5%. The CDR3 consists of 13 residues. Germline V gene data show CDR1 as SGHVS and CDR2 as FNYEAQ. V was pared by 5 bases and J by 2 bases, with 3 bases of the junction left unmatched. Sequenced: PBMCs. The sequence came from a male donor in good health and CMV-seropositive. This sequence joins TRBV7-6 and TRBJ2-7; TRBD2 agrees at 7 bases. The CDR3 region has the DNA TGTGCCAGCAGCCCGGGACTAACCTACGAGCAGTACTTC. As protein: CASSPGLTYEQYF.